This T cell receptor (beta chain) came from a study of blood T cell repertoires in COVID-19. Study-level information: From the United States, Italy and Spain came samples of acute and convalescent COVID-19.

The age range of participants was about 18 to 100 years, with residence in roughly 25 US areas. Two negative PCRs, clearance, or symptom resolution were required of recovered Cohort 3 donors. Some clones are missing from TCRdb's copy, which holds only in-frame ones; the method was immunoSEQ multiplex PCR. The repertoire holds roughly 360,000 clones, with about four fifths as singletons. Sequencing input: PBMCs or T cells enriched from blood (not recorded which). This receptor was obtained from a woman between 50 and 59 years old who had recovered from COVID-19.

The CDR3 here is CASSQVAGNYGYTF. CDR3 coding DNA: TGCGCCAGCAGCCAAGTCGCAGGGAACTATGGCTACACCTTC. This rearrangement joins TRBV4-3 to TRBJ1-2; D possibly corresponds to TRBD1 (5 bases). Germline CDR1 and CDR2: LGHNA and YSLEER. The CDR3 loop spans 14 amino acids. The V and J ends lost 1 base and 2 bases respectively, with 8 bases between them.